This TCR beta chain was sequenced during a study of cytomegalovirus exposure and HLA in healthy donors. Study-wide points: Association of a missense DCLRE1C variant with TCR beta V- and J-gene trimming was reported in a later analysis.

This clone qualifies as medium-sized. What it recognizes is unknown. CDR3 length: 15 amino acids. CDR1 SGHVS and CDR2 FQNEAQ come from the germline V gene. V lost 5 bases, J lost 2 bases, and 16 bases lay in between. With 60 Vbeta and 13 Jbeta primers, the PCR was carried out. Method: immunoSEQ multiplex PCR; TCRdb's copy keeps in-frame clones and lacks some. The data show 90,000 to 120,000 clones, over 80% seen once. The source of this sequence is a young man in good health and CMV-seropositive. This rearrangement joins TRBV7-8 to TRBJ2-7, with a possible D match to TRBD1 (7 bases). The material sequenced was PBMCs. This CDR3 reads CASSPVARGAYEQYF. The CDR3 nucleotides read TGTGCCAGCAGCCCCGTGGCCAGGGGGGCCTACGAGCAGTACTTC. The complete variable domain, with remaining parts taken from reference TRBV7-8 and TRBJ2-7, reads GAGVSQSPRYKVAKRGQDVALRCDPISGHVSLFWYQQALGQGPEFLTYFQNEAQLDKSGLPSDRFFAERPEGSVSTLKIQRTQQEDSAVYLCASSPVARGAYEQYFGPGTRLTVT.